One sample yielded the 26 T cell receptor beta chains listed below, sequenced in a study of identifying expanded T cells in peripheral blood. Using immunoSEQ multiplex PCR, the repertoire was profiled, and TCRdb retains in-frame clones only, with some absent. This table has fewer than 80,000 clones, approximately 83% appearing once. The specimen sequenced was blood. The receptors stem from a person between 18 and 69 years old in good health.

This chain connects TRBV7-9 to TRBJ2-1; TRBD1 aligns across 10 bases. The V gene end was trimmed by 4 bases and the J gene end by 6 bases; junction bases not matched to a gene: 3. Germline CDR1 is SEHNR and CDR2 is FQNEAQ (reference sequence). This CDR3 spans 14 amino acids. CDR3 loop: CASSYRDRGNEQFF. CDR3 nucleotide sequence: TGTGCCAGCAGCTACCGGGACAGGGGCAATGAGCAGTTCTTC.

This clone was found once. The V and J genes are TRBV5-1 and TRBJ2-2; 8 bases fit TRBD2. The V segment lost 3 bases and the J segment 2 bases; nucleotides outside the gene matches: 3. The CDR3 totals 15 residues. The V gene's germline CDR1 is SGHRS and CDR2 YFSETQ. As DNA, the CDR3 is TGCGCCAGCAGCTCCGGACTAGCAAACACCGGGGAGCTGTTTTTT. Protein sequence: CASSSGLANTGELFF.

The genes are TRBV11-3 and TRBJ2-5; 8 bases line up with TRBD2. This CDR3 region has 14 residues. Germline lookup yields CDR1 SGHNT and CDR2 YENEEA. V dropped 7 bases and J dropped 1; count of bases not matched to a gene: 5. CDR3 nucleotides: TGTGCCAGCACCCTCCGGGGGGGCCAAGAGACCCAGTACTTC. Protein sequence: CASTLRGGQETQYF.

This chain connects TRBV11-2 to TRBJ1-6; 11 bases line up with TRBD1. This CDR3 has 16 amino acids. CDR1 is SGHAT and CDR2 is FQNNGV in the germline V gene. Losses at the gene ends were 4 bases for V and 7 bases for J; bases not matched to a gene: 6. This CDR3 reads CASSSGQGASNSPLHF. CDR3 coding DNA: TGTGCCAGCAGCTCAGGACAGGGGGCGTCGAATTCACCCCTCCACTTT.

This clone has just a few counts. CDR3 bases: TGCGCCAGCAGCACGGGACAGGGTGGAGGCTACACCTTC. This encodes CASSTGQGGGYTF. J is TRBJ1-2 and V is TRBV5-1; 9 nucleotides align to TRBD1. CDR3 length equals 13 residues. With V trimmed by 4 bases and J by 8 bases, 6 bases remained unmatched. CDR1 and CDR2 from the germline V gene are SGHRS and YFSETQ.

The chain is built from TRBV6-4 and TRBJ2-1, with 12 bases identical to TRBD2. This CDR3 contains 14 residues. The germline V gene encodes CDR1 MRHNA and CDR2 SNTAGT. After removal of 5 bases from V and 7 bases from J, the junction contained 3 bases not matched to a gene. CDR3 sequence: CASSPSGGVNEQFF. Here the CDR3 DNA reads TGTGCCAGCAGTCCTAGCGGGGGGGTTAATGAGCAGTTCTTC.

This clone appeared a few times. This chain connects TRBV4-1 to TRBJ1-5; no clear D gene. The CDR3 is 13 residues long. Germline CDR1 is MGHRA and CDR2 is YSYEKL. Deletions cut 0 bases from V and 8 bases from J, with 8 bases between. CDR3 amino acids: CASSQDMGKPQHF. Here the CDR3 DNA reads TGCGCCAGCAGCCAAGATATGGGTAAGCCCCAGCATTTT.

Points on this clone: The germline gene is not matched at one end of the junction; a read error may be the cause. As DNA, the CDR3 is TGTGCCAGCAGCAAAACACCGGGACAGGGGGCAAGCTTC. As protein: CASSKTPGQGASF. The chain links TRBV2 to TRBJ2-7; TRBD1 agrees at 12 bases. CDR1 is SNHLY, CDR2 FYNNEI, per germline. The CDR3 is 13 residues long.

V usage is TRBV18 and J usage is TRBJ1-4; the D is unclear. The V gene's germline CDR1 is KGHSH and CDR2 LQKENI. The CDR3 spans 13 residues. V lost 4 bases and J 5 bases, leaving 8 bases between the germline ends. The CDR3 reads CASSLRKNEKLFF. The CDR3 bases are TGTGCCAGCTCACTCAGAAAAAATGAAAAACTGTTTTTT.

This clone was seen just once. This sequence joins TRBV6-1 and TRBJ2-7, with 8 bases aligning to TRBD1. V shed 11 bases, J shed 0 bases, and the junction held 12 bases outside the gene matches. From germline, CDR1 is MNHNS and CDR2 SASEGT. The CDR3 runs to 15 residues. CDR3 loop: CASRAGQALSYEQYV. The CDR3 DNA reads TGTGCCTCGAGGGCGGGACAGGCGCTCTCCTACGAGCAGTACGTC.

The chain has TRBV21-1 and TRBJ1-1; the table's D call of TRBD1 was not tested on the DNA. TRBV21-1 is annotated as a pseudogene. The CDR3 covers 14 residues. The CDR3: CASIQGQVNTEAFF. The DNA of the CDR3 is TGTGCCAGCATACAGGGGCAGGTGAACACTGAAGCTTTCTTT.

The V and J genes are TRBV5-8 and TRBJ2-2; D ambiguous. The CDR3 runs to 14 residues. Germline assignment: CDR1 SGHTS and CDR2 YDEGEE. Trimming removed 4 bases at V and 1 base at J, with 8 bases between. CDR3 region: CASSAYQNTGELFF. The DNA of the CDR3 is TGTGCCAGCAGCGCCTACCAGAACACCGGGGAGCTGTTTTTT.

The chain links TRBV5-6 to TRBJ1-5; no clear D gene. CDR1 is SGHDT and CDR2 is YYEEEE in the germline V gene. V was cut by 3 bases and J by 11 bases, with 12 bases left in between. This CDR3 is 12 amino acids long. CDR3 coding DNA: TGTGCCAGCAGCTCGTCGATCGGGTCCCAGCATTTT. Its protein is CASSSSIGSQHF.

This rearrangement joins TRBV29-1 to TRBJ1-1, with TRBD1 matching 7 bases. J gave up 1 base and V 6 bases, and 11 bases lay outside the gene matches. CDR1 and CDR2 from the germline V gene are SQVTM and ANQGSEA. The CDR3 totals 15 residues. As DNA, the CDR3 is TGCAGCGTCTCCAGGCCAGGGGGTGGGAACACTGAAGCTTTCTTT. Translated, it gives CSVSRPGGGNTEAFF.

V is TRBV7-8 and J is TRBJ2-5; perhaps D is TRBD1 or TRBD2 (5 bases each). Trimming took off 4 bases at V and 7 bases at J, with 13 bases between the two ends. Per germline, CDR1 SGHVS and CDR2 FQNEAQ. This CDR3 comprises 13 residues. The CDR3 DNA follows: TGTGCCAGCAGCTCAGGACTTAGGGGGACCCAGTACTTC. This translates into CASSSGLRGTQYF.

This rearrangement joins TRBV2 to TRBJ1-2, with 9 bases aligning to TRBD1. Per the germline V gene, CDR1 is SNHLY and CDR2 is FYNNEI. J gave up 10 bases and V 1 base, and 7 bases lay outside the gene matches. The CDR3 consists of 14 residues. The chain's CDR3 is CASSEEGDRDLYTF. In DNA form, the CDR3 reads TGTGCCAGCAGTGAAGAAGGGGACAGGGATCTCTACACCTTC.

The chain carries TRBV5-8 and TRBJ2-1; 9 bases map to TRBD2. This CDR3 is built from 15 residues. The germline V gene encodes CDR1 SGHTS and CDR2 YDEGEE. After removal of 0 bases from V and 4 bases from J, the junction contained 2 bases not matched to a gene. Here the CDR3 DNA reads TGTGCCAGCAGCTTGGCAGGACTAGCGTACAATGAGCAGTTCTTC. Translation: CASSLAGLAYNEQFF.

V usage is TRBV27 and J usage is TRBJ1-6; 8 positions match TRBD1. Germline CDR1 is MNHEY and CDR2 is SMNVEV (reference sequence). This CDR3 is built from 16 residues. V gave up 4 bases and J gave up 7 bases; unmatched junction bases: 9. The CDR3 loop is CASSWGNRGRNSPLHF. In DNA form, the CDR3 reads TGTGCCAGCAGTTGGGGTAACAGGGGGAGGAATTCACCCCTCCACTTT.

The chain couples TRBV15 to TRBJ2-3; D might be TRBD2 (6 bases). The germline V gene has CDR1 LNHNV and CDR2 YYDKDF (reference sequence). This CDR3 has 14 residues. With 5 bases removed from V and 3 bases from J, the gap between germline ends came to 12 bases. In DNA, the CDR3 is TGTGCCACCAGCCCCAGGGAGGCAACAGATACGCAGTATTTT. It codes for CATSPREATDTQYF.

The chain joins TRBV7-2 to TRBJ2-2, with a weak D call TRBD2 (7 bases). The germline CDR1 and CDR2 sequences are SGHTA and FQGNSA. CDR3 length: 16 amino acids. V was clipped by 5 bases and J by 4 bases, with 17 bases between them. This CDR3 reads CASSGPGGLSTGELFF. The CDR3 DNA reads as TGTGCCAGCAGCGGCCCGGGGGGCCTGAGCACCGGGGAGCTGTTTTTT.

The gene calls are TRBV6-5 and TRBJ1-4; D remains ambiguous. Trimming removed 8 bases from V and 0 bases from J, with 10 bases in between. Germline-derived CDR1 and CDR2 are MNHEY and SVGAGI. CDR3 length: 14 amino acids. The CDR3: CASGDKTTNEKLFF. For the CDR3, the DNA is TGTGCCAGCGGAGACAAGACAACTAATGAAAAACTGTTTTTT.

The chain combines TRBV4-1 with TRBJ1-2, with D maybe TRBD1 (6 bases). The V gene's germline CDR1 is MGHRA and CDR2 YSYEKL. The germline V and J ends were trimmed by 0 bases and 3 bases, with 14 bases remaining between them. The CDR3 runs 16 residues. CDR3 DNA: TGCGCCAGCAGCCAAGATCCGGGAGGGGGACACTATGGCTACACCTTC. Protein product: CASSQDPGGGHYGYTF.

This clone appeared a single time. The chain joins TRBV9 to TRBJ2-3; D is unresolved. The germline V gene has CDR1 SGDLS and CDR2 YYNGEE. V was trimmed by 4 bases and J by 6 bases, leaving 12 bases between them. The CDR3 sequence is 13 residues long. CDR3 residues: CASSPQSLDTQYF. CDR3 nucleotide sequence: TGTGCCAGCAGCCCCCAATCTCTGGATACGCAGTATTTT.

This clone was seen once. V usage is TRBV7-2 and J usage is TRBJ1-5; maybe TRBD1 (5 bases). The CDR3 totals 13 residues. V was cut by 1 base and J by 7 bases, with 8 bases left in between. The germline V gene has CDR1 SGHTA and CDR2 FQGNSA. The CDR3 DNA is TGTGCCAGCAGCTTAGTTGGGGGACAGCCCCAGCATTTT. Protein sequence: CASSLVGGQPQHF. Full variable domain (outside the CDR3, taken from reference TRBV7-2 and TRBJ1-5): GAGVSQSPSNKVTEKGKDVELRCDPISGHTALYWYRQSLGQGLEFLIYFQGNSAPDKSGLPSDRFSAERTGGSVSTLTIQRTQQEDSAVYLCASSLVGGQPQHFGDGTRLSIL.

This clone has only one observation. The J gene is TRBJ2-2, the V gene TRBV28; 8 bases are a match to TRBD2. This CDR3 is 18 amino acids long. Germline V gene lookup returns CDR1 MDHEN and CDR2 SYDVKM. V dropped 6 bases and J dropped 4; count of bases not matched to a gene: 16. In DNA form, the CDR3 reads TGTGCCAGCAGACTCCGGGTTAGCGGGATCTTAAGCACCGGGGAGCTGTTTTTT. Encoded protein: CASRLRVSGILSTGELFF.

This clone was found a few times. The sample carries other DNA sequences with the same CDR3. The chain is built from TRBV9 and TRBJ2-1; 12 nucleotides agree with TRBD2. CDR3 size: 15 residues. Per the germline V gene, CDR1 is SGDLS and CDR2 is YYNGEE. After removal of 3 bases from V and 6 bases from J, the junction contained 4 bases not matched to a gene. This CDR3 reads CASSATSGRTNEQFF. CDR3 nucleotides: TGTGCCAGCAGCGCCACTAGCGGGAGGACCAATGAGCAGTTCTTC.